The clone carrying this TCR beta chain was recorded a few times. This entry belongs to a study of cytomegalovirus exposure and HLA in healthy donors. Germline values: CDR1 MDHEN, CDR2 SYDVKM. This CDR3 is built from 13 residues. Trimming shortened V by 3 bases and J by 2 bases, and 8 bases separated the two germline ends. Primers: 60 Vbeta forward and 13 Jbeta reverse. Profiling relied on immunoSEQ multiplex PCR, and the TCRdb table lists in-frame clones only, not all of them. This table has 150,000 or so clones, roughly 79% appearing once. The chain is built from TRBV28 and TRBJ2-7; unclear D gene. The clonotype originates from a woman between 35 and 50 years old in good health and CMV-seronegative. The sequenced sample consisted of PBMCs. The DNA of the CDR3 is TGTGCCAGCAGTTTTCTCGGTACCTACGAGCAGTACTTC. This sequence encodes CASSFLGTYEQYF.